Presented here are 9 T cell receptor beta chains from one specimen sequenced in a study of blood T cell repertoires in COVID-19. This table comes from immunoSEQ multiplex PCR, and its TCRdb copy is limited to in-frame clones, with some not included. The table includes around 310,000 clones, 75% to 95% detected once. Material: peripheral blood. These receptors all stem from a woman younger than 45 with COVID-19, enrolled during active disease.

The J gene is TRBJ2-1, the V gene TRBV9; 13 bases map to TRBD2. There are 16 residues in the CDR3. Germline CDR1 is SGDLS and CDR2 is YYNGEE. Losses at the gene ends were 3 bases for V and 8 bases for J; bases not matched to a gene: 8. In DNA, the CDR3 is TGTGCCAGCAGCGCCTACGGACTAGCGGGAGTAGATGAGCAGTTCTTC. This sequence encodes CASSAYGLAGVDEQFF.

The rearrangement links TRBV2 to TRBJ2-1; 11 bases match TRBD1. There are 18 residues in the CDR3. CDR1 SNHLY and CDR2 FYNNEI come from the germline V gene. Trimming took 0 bases from V and 15 from J; bases not matched to a gene: 19. CDR3 in amino acids: CASSEARRLGQGAGFRFF. The DNA of the CDR3 is TGTGCCAGCAGTGAAGCGCGTCGTTTAGGACAGGGGGCGGGATTTCGGTTCTTC.

The chain employs TRBV11-1 and TRBJ2-5; 10 bases are shared with TRBD1. Losses at the gene ends were 3 bases for V and 2 bases for J; bases not matched to a gene: 3. Germline loops: CDR1 SGHAT, CDR2 FQDESV (reference sequence). This CDR3 is built from 15 residues. CDR3 in amino acids: CASSFGQGDQETQYF. The CDR3 nucleotides read TGTGCCAGCAGCTTCGGACAGGGGGATCAAGAGACCCAGTACTTC.

The chain carries TRBV9 and TRBJ2-3, with a weak D call TRBD2 (5 bases). Trimming stripped 2 bases from V and 0 bases from J, with 10 bases between. The CDR3 runs to 15 residues. CDR1 and CDR2 (germline): SGDLS, YYNGEE. CDR3 sequence: CASSVLARSTDTQYF. The CDR3 DNA reads as TGTGCCAGCAGCGTTTTAGCGAGAAGCACAGATACGCAGTATTTT.

The chain combines TRBV5-1 with TRBJ2-1; 11 bases match TRBD2. The germline gives CDR1 SGHRS, CDR2 YFSETQ. With 2 bases clipped from V and 6 bases from J, the junction kept 4 bases outside the gene matches. CDR3 length: 15 amino acids. The CDR3 region is CASSFLAGGPNEQFF. The DNA of the CDR3 is TGCGCCAGCAGCTTTCTAGCGGGAGGCCCCAATGAGCAGTTCTTC.

CDR3 in amino acids: CSVQTSGSWYNEQFF. Written as DNA, the CDR3 is TGCAGCGTTCAAACTAGCGGGAGCTGGTACAATGAGCAGTTCTTC. The gene calls are TRBV29-1 and TRBJ2-1; 11 nucleotides agree with TRBD2. In germline, CDR1 is SQVTM, CDR2 ANQGSEA. The CDR3 extends over 15 amino acids. Germline trimming cut 5 bases from V and 4 bases from J; bases unmatched to any gene: 7.

The rearrangement uses TRBV4-1 and TRBJ1-1; weak D call: TRBD1 (6 bases). This CDR3 contains 14 residues. Trimming took 0 bases from V and 6 from J, leaving 11 bases between them. The germline CDR1 and CDR2 sequences are MGHRA and YSYEKL. CDR3 DNA: TGCGCCAGCAGCCAAGATTTTTCAGGGGCTGAAGCTTTCTTT. Translating it yields CASSQDFSGAEAFF.

The chain uses TRBV2 and TRBJ1-2, with D tentatively TRBD1 (5 bases). Trimming stripped 2 bases from V and 6 bases from J, with 13 bases between. Looked up from germline, CDR1 is SNHLY and CDR2 is FYNNEI. This CDR3 has 14 residues. The CDR3 nucleotides read TGTGCCAGCAGTGAATGGCAGGGCCGCCATGGCTACACCTTC. Its translation is CASSEWQGRHGYTF.

The chain employs TRBV6-5 and TRBJ2-1, with 7 bases that match TRBD2. With 2 bases clipped from V and 8 bases from J, the junction kept 9 bases outside the gene matches. Per germline, CDR1 MNHEY and CDR2 SVGAGI. CDR3 length equals 15 residues. As DNA, the CDR3 is TGTGCCAGCAGTTACGGGATAGCGGGTCAGGATGAGCAGTTCTTC. The encoded protein is CASSYGIAGQDEQFF.